This section outlines one TCR beta chain sequence together with its context. Used for diagnoses were clinical symptoms, serum thyroxine and TRAb, thyroid ultrasound and orbital computed tomography. Blood sampling occurred at first hyperthyroidism diagnosis, ahead of any ophthalmopathy symptoms. The source of the PBMCs was approximately 9.5 ml of fresh peripheral blood. The source material, RNA transcripts, was used to amplify TCR beta CDR3 regions. When the TCR CDR3 underwent first-round RT-PCR, the HTBI primer set was used. TCRdb redid the calling of the multiplex PCR reads with MiXCR, one entry per CDR3 protein. The profile shows about 770,000 distinct CDR3 sequences, over 15% of them singletons. This record belongs to a study of T cells in Graves' hyperthyroidism and ophthalmopathy. Trimming removed 5 bases from V and 1 base from J, with 13 bases in between. Germline V gives CDR1 MNHEY, CDR2 SVGEGT. This CDR3 comprises 15 residues.

The sequenced material came from blood. The chain combines TRBV6-2 or TRBV6-3 with TRBJ2-3, with D possibly matching TRBD2 (5 bases). The TCR sequence derives from a woman aged 45-65 years with Graves' hyperthyroidism that later progressed to Graves' ophthalmopathy. The CDR3 nucleotides read TGTGCCAGCAGTCGGACTCTTTCTGGCACAGATACGCAGTATTTT. It encodes CASSRTLSGTDTQYF.